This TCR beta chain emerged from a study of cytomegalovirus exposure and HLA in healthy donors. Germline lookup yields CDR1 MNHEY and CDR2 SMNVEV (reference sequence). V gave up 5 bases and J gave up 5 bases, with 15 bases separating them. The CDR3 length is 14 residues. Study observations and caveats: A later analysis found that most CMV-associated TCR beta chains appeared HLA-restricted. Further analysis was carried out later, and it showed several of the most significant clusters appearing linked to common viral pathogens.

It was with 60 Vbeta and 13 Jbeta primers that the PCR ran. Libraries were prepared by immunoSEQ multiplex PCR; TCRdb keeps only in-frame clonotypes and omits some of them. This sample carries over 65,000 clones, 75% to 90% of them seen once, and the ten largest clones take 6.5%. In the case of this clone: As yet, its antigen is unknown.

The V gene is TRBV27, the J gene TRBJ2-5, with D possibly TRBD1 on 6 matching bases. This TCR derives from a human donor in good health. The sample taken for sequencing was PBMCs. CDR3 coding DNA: TGTGCCAGCAGTGCCGGGACACCGCGGGAGACCCAGTACTTC. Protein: CASSAGTPRETQYF.